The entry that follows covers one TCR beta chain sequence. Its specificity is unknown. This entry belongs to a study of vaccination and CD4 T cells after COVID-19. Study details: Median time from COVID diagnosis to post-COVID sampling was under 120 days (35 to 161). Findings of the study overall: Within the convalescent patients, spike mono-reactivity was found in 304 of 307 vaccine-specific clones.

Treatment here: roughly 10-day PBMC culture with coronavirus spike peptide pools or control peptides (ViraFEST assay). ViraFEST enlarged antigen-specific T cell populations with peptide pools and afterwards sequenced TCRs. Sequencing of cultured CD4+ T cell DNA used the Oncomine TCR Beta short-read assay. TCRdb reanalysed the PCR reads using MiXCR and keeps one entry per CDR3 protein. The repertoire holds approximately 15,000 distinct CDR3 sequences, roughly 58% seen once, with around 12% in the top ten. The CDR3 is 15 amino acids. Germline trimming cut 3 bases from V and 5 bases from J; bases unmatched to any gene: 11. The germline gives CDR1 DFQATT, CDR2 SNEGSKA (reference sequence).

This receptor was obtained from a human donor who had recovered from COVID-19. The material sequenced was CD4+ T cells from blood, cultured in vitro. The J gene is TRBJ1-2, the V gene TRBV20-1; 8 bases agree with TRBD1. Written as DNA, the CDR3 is TGCAGTGCTAGTTTTGTAACAGGGGGGTTGTATGGCTACACCTTC. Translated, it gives CSASFVTGGLYGYTF.